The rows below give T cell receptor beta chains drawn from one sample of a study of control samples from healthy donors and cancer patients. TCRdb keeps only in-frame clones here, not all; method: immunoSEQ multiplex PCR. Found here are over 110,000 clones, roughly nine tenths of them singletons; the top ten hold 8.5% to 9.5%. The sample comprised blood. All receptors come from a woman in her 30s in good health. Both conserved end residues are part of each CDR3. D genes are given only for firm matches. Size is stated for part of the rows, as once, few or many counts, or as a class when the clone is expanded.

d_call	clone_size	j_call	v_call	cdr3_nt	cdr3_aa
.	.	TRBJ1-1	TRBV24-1	TGTGCCACCAGTGATTCCCAAGGTACACCGAACACTGAAGCTTTCTTT	CATSDSQGTPNTEAFF
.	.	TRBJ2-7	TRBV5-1	TGCGCCAGCAGCTTGGGGACACCCTACGAGCAGTACTTC	CASSLGTPYEQYF
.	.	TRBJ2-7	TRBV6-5	TGTGCCAGCAGGGACTCAGGTTTGACCTACGAGCAGTACTTC	CASRDSGLTYEQYF
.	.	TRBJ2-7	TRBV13	TGTGCCAGCAAACCCATAGGGGACACCTCCTACGAGCAGTACTTC	CASKPIGDTSYEQYF
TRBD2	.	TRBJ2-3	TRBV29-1	TGCAGCGTTGAAGTGGCGGGAGCGGGCACAGATACGCAGTATTTT	CSVEVAGAGTDTQYF
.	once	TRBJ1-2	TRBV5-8	TGTGCCAGCAGCCCCGGTAACTATGGCTACACCTTC	CASSPGNYGYTF
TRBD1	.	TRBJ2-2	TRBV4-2	TGTGCCAGCAGTAACCTCAGGGGGCCGGTCGGGGAGCTGTTTTTT	CASSNLRGPVGELFF
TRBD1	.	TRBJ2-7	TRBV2	TGTGCCAGCATCCAAACCCGACAGGGTGGCTACGAGCAGTACTTC	CASIQTRQGGYEQYF
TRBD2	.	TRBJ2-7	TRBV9	TGTGCCAGCAGCGTGGGACTAGCGGGGTCCTACGAGCAGTACTTC	CASSVGLAGSYEQYF
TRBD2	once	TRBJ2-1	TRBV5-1	TGCGCCAGCAGCTTAACTAGCGGGAGGGCAAATGAGCAGTTCTTC	CASSLTSGRANEQFF
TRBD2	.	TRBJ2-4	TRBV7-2	TGTGCCAGCACCCCCCTAGCGGAAAACATTCAGTACTTC	CASTPLAENIQYF
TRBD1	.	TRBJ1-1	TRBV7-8	TGTGCCAGCAGATCTAGAGGCAGGGGGCGCCTGAACACTGAAGCTTTCTTT	CASRSRGRGRLNTEAFF
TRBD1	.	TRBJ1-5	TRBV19	TGTGCCAGTAGTATACAGGGGGGCAATCAGCCCCAGCATTTT	CASSIQGGNQPQHF
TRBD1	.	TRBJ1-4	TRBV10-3	TGTGCCATCATGGGTCACGGGACAGGTGACGAAAAACTGTTTTTT	CAIMGHGTGDEKLFF
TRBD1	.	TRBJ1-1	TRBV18	TGTGCCAGCTCACCTCGACAGGGAGAGAACACTGAAGCTTTCTTT	CASSPRQGENTEAFF
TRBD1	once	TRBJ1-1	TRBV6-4	TGTGCCAGCCTAGACAGGGCGATGCGTTGTTTCTTT	CASLDRAMRCFF
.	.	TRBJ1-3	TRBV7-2	TGTGCCAGCAGCTTAGCAGGAACGAACACCATATATTTT	CASSLAGTNTIYF
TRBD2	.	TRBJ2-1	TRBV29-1	TGCAGCGTTGATAGAGCGGGAGTGTACAATGAGCAGTTCTTC	CSVDRAGVYNEQFF
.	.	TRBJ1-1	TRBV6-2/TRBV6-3	TGTGCCAGCAGTCTTCAGAACACTGAAGCTTTCTTT	CASSLQNTEAFF
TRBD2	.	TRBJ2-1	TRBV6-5	TGTGCCAGCAGGCCGGGACTAGCGGGGTACAATGAGCAGTTCTTC	CASRPGLAGYNEQFF
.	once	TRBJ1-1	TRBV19	TGTGCCAGTAGTAGCAGGCCGGGGGAAGCTTTCTTT	CASSSRPGEAFF
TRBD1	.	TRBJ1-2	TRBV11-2	TGTGCCAGCAGGGAAAATACAGGGGGAATTCGTGGCTACACCTTC	CASRENTGGIRGYTF